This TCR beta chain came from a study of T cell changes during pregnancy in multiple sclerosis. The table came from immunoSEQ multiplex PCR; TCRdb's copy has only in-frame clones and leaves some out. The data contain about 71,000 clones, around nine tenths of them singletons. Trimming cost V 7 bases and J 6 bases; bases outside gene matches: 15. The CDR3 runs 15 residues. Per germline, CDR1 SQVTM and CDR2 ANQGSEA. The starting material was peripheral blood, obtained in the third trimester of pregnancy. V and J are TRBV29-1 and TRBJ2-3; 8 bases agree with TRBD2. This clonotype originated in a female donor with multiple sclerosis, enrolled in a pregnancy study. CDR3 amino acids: CSAISGNVRFDTQYF. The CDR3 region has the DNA TGCAGCGCAATTAGCGGGAATGTTCGTTTCGATACGCAGTATTTT.